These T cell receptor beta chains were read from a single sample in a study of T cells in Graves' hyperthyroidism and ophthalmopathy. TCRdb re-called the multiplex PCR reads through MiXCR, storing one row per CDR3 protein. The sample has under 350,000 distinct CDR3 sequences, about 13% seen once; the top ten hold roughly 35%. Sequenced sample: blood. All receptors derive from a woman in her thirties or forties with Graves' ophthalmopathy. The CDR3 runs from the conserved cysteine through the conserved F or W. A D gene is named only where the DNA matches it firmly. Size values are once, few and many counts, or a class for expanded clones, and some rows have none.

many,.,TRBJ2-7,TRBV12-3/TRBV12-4,CASSFRGPYYEQYF,TGTGCCAGCAGTTTCCGAGGGCCCTACTACGAGCAGTACTTC
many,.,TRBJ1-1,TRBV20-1,CSASRTAGKRTEAFF,TGCAGTGCTAGTCGTACGGCGGGTAAGCGCACTGAAGCTTTCTTT
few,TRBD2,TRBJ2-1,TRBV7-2,CASNLAGGSYNEQFF,TGTGCCAGTAACTTAGCGGGAGGTAGCTACAATGAGCAGTTCTTC
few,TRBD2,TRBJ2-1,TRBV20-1,CSARAWGGGGWNEQFF,TGCAGTGCTAGAGCCTGGGGGGGAGGAGGGTGGAATGAGCAGTTCTTC
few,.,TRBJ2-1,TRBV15,CATSRGKGTSYNEQFF,TGTGCCACCAGCAGAGGAAAAGGGACCTCCTACAATGAGCAGTTCTTC
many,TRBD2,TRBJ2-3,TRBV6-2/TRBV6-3,CASSKPPGAGTDTQYF,TGTGCCAGCAGTAAACCACCGGGAGCGGGGACAGATACGCAGTATTTT
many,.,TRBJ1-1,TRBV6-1,CASSPRNEAFF,TGTGCCAGCAGCCCAAGGAATGAAGCTTTCTTT
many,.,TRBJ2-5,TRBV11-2,CASSLITSLETQYF,TGTGCCAGCAGCTTAATCACTAGCTTGGAGACCCAGTACTTC
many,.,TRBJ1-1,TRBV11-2,CASSLVDGNTEAFF,TGTGCCAGCAGCCTTGTTGACGGGAACACTGAAGCTTTCTTT
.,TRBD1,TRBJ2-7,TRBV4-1,CASSQKSGGAFVEQYF,TGCGCCAGCAGCCAAAAGTCAGGGGGCGCTTTTGTCGAGCAGTACTTC
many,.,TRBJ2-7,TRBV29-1,CSVEDLGPVGYEQYF,TGCAGCGTTGAAGATCTTGGACCCGTCGGCTACGAGCAGTACTTC
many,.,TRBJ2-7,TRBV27,CASSFLQKIREQYF,TGTGCCAGCAGTTTTCTACAGAAGATTAGGGAGCAGTACTTC
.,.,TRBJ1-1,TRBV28,CVSSLGGAGVNTEAFF,TGTGTCAGCAGTTTAGGGGGGGCTGGGGTGAACACTGAAGCTTTCTTT
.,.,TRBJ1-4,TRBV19,CASSRGVQNEKLFF,TGTGCCAGTAGCCGGGGGGTGCAGAATGAAAAACTGTTTTTT
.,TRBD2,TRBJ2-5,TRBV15,CATSTGLAGGHQETQYF,TGTGCCACCAGCACCGGACTAGCGGGAGGACATCAAGAGACCCAGTACTTC
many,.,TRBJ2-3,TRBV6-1,CASSPGNQGTQYF,TGTGCCAGCAGTCCAGGAAATCAGGGTACGCAGTATTTT
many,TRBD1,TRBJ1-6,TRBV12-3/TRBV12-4,CASSSAGGLSPLHF,TGTGCCAGCAGTTCAGCAGGGGGCCTGTCACCCCTCCACTTT
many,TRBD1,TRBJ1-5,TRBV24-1,CATETGANNQPQHF,TGTGCCACCGAAACAGGGGCCAACAATCAGCCCCAGCATTTT
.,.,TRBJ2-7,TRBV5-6,CASRKLGLYEQYF,TGTGCCAGCAGAAAATTGGGGCTCTACGAGCAGTACTTC
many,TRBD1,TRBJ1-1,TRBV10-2,CASSEPTGGSEAFF,TGCGCCAGCAGTGAGCCCACAGGGGGCTCTGAAGCTTTCTTT
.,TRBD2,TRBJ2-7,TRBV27,CASSPTGGATFYEQYF,TGTGCCAGCAGCCCCACGGGGGGGGCGACATTCTACGAGCAGTACTTC
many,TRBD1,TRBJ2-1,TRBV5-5,CASSFRTGAYNEQFF,TGTGCCAGCAGCTTTCGGACAGGGGCCTACAATGAGCAGTTCTTC
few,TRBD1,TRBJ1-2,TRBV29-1,CSVTGGSNYGYTF,TGCAGCGTTACAGGGGGTTCTAACTATGGCTACACCTTC
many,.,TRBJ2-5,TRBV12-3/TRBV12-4,CASSFNGAGQEETQYF,TGTGCCAGCAGTTTTAACGGGGCAGGGCAAGAAGAGACCCAGTACTTC
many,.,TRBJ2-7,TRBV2,CASKGDHTYEQYF,TGTGCCAGCAAGGGAGACCACACCTACGAGCAGTACTTC
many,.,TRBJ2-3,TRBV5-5,CASSLSRTDTQYF,TGTGCCAGCAGCCTTAGCAGAACAGATACGCAGTATTTT
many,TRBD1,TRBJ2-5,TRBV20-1,CSTPRGTGETQYF,TGCAGTACTCCCAGGGGGACGGGGGAGACCCAGTACTTC
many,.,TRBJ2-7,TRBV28,CASSQEYYEQYF,TGTGCCAGCAGTCAAGAATACTACGAGCAGTACTTC
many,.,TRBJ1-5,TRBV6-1,CASSEAYSQPQHF,TGTGCCAGCAGTGAAGCTTACTCTCAGCCCCAGCATTTT
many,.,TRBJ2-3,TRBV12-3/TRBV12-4,CASSTAVPTQYF,TGTGCCAGCTCGACTGCGGTTCCTACGCAGTATTTT
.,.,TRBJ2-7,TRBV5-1,CASSSTTYEQYF,TGCGCCAGCAGCTCGACGACCTACGAGCAGTACTTC
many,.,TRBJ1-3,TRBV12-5,CASGADGNTIYF,TGTGCTAGTGGGGCGGACGGAAACACCATATATTTT
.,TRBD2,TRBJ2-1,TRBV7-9,CASSLALGGLAGVNEQFF,TGTGCCAGCAGCTTAGCGCTGGGGGGACTAGCGGGGGTGAATGAGCAGTTCTTC
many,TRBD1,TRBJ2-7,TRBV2,CATGQGRVYEQYF,TGTGCCACCGGACAGGGGAGGGTCTACGAGCAGTACTTC
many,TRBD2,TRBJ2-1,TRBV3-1,CASSQGGGLLSREQFF,TGTGCCAGCAGCCAAGGCGGGGGACTTCTGTCTAGGGAGCAGTTCTTC
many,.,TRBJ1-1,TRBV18,CASSPPSGVTEAFF,TGTGCCAGCTCACCACCCTCAGGGGTTACTGAAGCTTTCTTT
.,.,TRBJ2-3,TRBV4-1,CASSPQKLALSFLGLAQYF,TGCGCCAGCAGCCCCCAAAAGTTGGCCCTCTCCTTTCTCGGCTTGGCGCAGTATTTT
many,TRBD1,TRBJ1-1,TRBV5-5,CASSTRGRTEAFF,TGTGCCAGCAGCACCAGGGGGCGAACTGAAGCTTTCTTT
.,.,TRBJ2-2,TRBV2,CASSRELTGELFF,TGTGCCAGCAGCAGGGAACTAACCGGGGAGCTGTTTTTT
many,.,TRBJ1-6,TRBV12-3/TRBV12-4,CASSLASYSPLHF,TGTGCCAGCAGTTTAGCGTCATATTCACCCCTCCACTTT
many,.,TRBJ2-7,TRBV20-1,CSAIGSGPHLGEQYF,TGCAGTGCTATCGGATCGGGCCCCCACCTTGGAGAGCAGTACTTC
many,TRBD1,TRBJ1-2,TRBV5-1,CASSPAGLQGANGYTF,TGCGCCAGCAGCCCGGCTGGCCTACAGGGGGCGAATGGCTACACCTTC
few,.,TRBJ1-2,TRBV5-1,CASSFEQVGAGYTF,TGCGCCAGCAGCTTTGAACAGGTCGGTGCTGGCTACACCTTC
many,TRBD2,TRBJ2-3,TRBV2,CASNSGSPPDTQYF,TGTGCCAGCAATAGCGGGAGCCCTCCAGATACGCAGTATTTT
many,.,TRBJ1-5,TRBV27,CASKRRIDQPQHF,TGTGCCAGCAAGCGCCGAATAGACCAGCCCCAGCATTTT
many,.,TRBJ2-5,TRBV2,CASSDLAGAYETQYF,TGTGCCAGCAGTGACTTAGCAGGGGCGTACGAGACCCAGTACTTC
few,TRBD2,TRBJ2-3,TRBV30,CAWTSGRAVDTQYF,TGTGCCTGGACTAGCGGGAGGGCCGTGGATACGCAGTATTTT
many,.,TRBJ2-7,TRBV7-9,CASSPMANEQYF,TGTGCCAGCAGCCCCATGGCCAACGAGCAGTACTTC
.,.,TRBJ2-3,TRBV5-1,CASSLMEFTDTQYF,TGCGCCAGCAGCTTGATGGAATTCACAGATACGCAGTATTTT